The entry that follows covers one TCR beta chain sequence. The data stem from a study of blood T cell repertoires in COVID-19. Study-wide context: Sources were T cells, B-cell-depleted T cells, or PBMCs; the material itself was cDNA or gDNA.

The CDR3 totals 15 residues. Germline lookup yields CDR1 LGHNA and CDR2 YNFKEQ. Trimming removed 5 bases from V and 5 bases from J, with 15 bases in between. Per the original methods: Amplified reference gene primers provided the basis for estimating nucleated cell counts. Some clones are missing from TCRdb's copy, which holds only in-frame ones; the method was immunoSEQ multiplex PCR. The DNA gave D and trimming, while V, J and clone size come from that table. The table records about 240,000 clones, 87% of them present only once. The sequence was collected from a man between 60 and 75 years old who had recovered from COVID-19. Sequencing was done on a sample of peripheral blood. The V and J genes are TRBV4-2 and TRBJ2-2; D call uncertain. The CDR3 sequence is CASSYSASSTGELFF. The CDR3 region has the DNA TGTGCCAGCAGCTACTCAGCGTCCTCAACCGGGGAGCTGTTTTTT.